What follows is one TCR beta chain and its context. As originally analysed: It was from reference gene primer amplification that nucleated cell counts were estimated. Repertoires were generated with immunoSEQ multiplex PCR, while TCRdb's copy carries only in-frame clones and drops some. From that table come the V and J calls and clone size; the DNA was used to work out D and trimming. The table includes tens of thousands of clones, about nine tenths detected once. The data belong to a study of blood T cell repertoires in COVID-19. Study details: The United States, Italy and Spain were the sources of the acute and convalescent COVID-19 samples. PBMCs, B-cell-depleted T cells, or T cells provided the cDNA or gDNA that made up the material.

The CDR3 is 17 residues long. V dropped 4 bases and J dropped 0 bases, with 19 bases sitting between them. Germline loops: CDR1 SGHNT, CDR2 YYREEE (reference sequence). The receptor comes from a man in his forties or fifties with active or convalescent COVID-19. The sequencing input was peripheral blood. The genes are TRBV5-4 and TRBJ1-1; D possibly corresponds to TRBD1 (6 bases). For the CDR3, the DNA is TGTGCCAGCAGCCAGGGCCCAGGGGATAAGATGAACACTGAAGCTTTCTTT. Protein sequence: CASSQGPGDKMNTEAFF.